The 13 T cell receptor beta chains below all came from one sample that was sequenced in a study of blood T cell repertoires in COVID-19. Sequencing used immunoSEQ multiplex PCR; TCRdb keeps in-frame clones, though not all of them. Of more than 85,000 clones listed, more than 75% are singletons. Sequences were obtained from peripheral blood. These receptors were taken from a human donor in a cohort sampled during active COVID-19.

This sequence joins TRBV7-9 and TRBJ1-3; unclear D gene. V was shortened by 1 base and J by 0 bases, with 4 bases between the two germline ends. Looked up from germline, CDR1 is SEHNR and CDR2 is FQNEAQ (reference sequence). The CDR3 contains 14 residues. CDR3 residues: CASSLGYSGNTIYF. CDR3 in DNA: TGTGCCAGCAGCTTAGGCTACTCTGGAAACACCATATATTTT.

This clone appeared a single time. CDR3 sequence reads: CASSSGGLNTGELFF. In nucleotides, the CDR3 is TGCGCCAGCAGTTCAGGGGGTTTGAACACCGGGGAGCTGTTTTTT. The V gene is TRBV5-1, the J gene TRBJ2-2; 7 bases line up with TRBD1. Germline assignment: CDR1 SGHRS and CDR2 YFSETQ. This CDR3 region has 15 residues. After removal of 5 bases from V and 1 base from J, the junction contained 5 bases not matched to a gene.

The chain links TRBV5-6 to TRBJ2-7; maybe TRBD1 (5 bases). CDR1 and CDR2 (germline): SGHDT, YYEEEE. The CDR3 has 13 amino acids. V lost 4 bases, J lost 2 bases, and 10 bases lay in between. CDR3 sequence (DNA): TGTGCCAGCAGCGTGACAGCGCCCTACGAGCAGTACTTC. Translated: CASSVTAPYEQYF.

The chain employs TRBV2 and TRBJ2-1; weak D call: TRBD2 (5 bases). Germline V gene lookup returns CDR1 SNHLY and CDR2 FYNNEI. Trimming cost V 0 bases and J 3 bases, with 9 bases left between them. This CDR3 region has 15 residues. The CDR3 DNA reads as TGTGCCAGCAGTGAAGCCCCCGGGGACTACAATGAGCAGTTCTTC. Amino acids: CASSEAPGDYNEQFF.

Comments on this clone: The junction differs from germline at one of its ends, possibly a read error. CDR3 residues: CASRLGQGQSPLHF. CDR3 nucleotides: TGTGCCAGCAGGTTAGGACAGGGGCAATCACCCCTCCACTTT. The chain uses TRBV11-2 and TRBJ1-6, with 9 bases that match TRBD1. Germline CDR1 is SGHAT and CDR2 is FQNNGV. This CDR3 spans 14 amino acids.

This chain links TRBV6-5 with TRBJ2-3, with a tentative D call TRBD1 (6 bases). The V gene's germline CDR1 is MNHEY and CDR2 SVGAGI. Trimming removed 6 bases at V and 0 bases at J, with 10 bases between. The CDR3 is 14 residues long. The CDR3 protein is CASRKRGSTDTQYF. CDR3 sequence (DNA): TGTGCCAGCAGGAAGAGGGGGAGCACAGATACGCAGTATTTT.

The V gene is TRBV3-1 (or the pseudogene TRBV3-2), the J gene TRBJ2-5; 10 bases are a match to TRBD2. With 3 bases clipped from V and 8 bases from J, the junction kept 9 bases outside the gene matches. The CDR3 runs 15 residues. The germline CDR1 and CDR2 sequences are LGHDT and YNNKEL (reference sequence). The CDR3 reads CASSQDILAGTTQYF. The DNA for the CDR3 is TGTGCCAGCAGCCAGGACATACTAGCGGGGACTACCCAGTACTTC.

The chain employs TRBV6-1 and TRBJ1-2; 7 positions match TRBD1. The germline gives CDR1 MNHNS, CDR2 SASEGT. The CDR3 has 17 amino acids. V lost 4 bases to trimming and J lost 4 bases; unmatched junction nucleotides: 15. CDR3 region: CASSVSRDSRYGYGYTF. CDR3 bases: TGTGCCAGCAGTGTCTCCCGGGACAGCAGATACGGCTATGGCTACACCTTC.

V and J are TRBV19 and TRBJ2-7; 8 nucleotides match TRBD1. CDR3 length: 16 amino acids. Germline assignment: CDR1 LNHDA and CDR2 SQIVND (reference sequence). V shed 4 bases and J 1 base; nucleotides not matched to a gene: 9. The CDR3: CASSTTGATTSYEQYF. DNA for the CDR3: TGTGCCAGTAGTACGACAGGGGCGACTACATCCTACGAGCAGTACTTC.

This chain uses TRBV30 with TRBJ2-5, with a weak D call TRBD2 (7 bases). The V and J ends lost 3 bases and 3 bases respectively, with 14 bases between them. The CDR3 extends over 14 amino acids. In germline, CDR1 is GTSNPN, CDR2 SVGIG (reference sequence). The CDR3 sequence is CAWSAGAGEETQYF. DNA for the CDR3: TGTGCCTGGAGCGCGGGGGCGGGGGAAGAGACCCAGTACTTC.

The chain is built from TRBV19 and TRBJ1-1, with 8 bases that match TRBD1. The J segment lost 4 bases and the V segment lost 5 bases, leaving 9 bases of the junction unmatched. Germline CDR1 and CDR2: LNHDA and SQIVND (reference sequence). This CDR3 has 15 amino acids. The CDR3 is CASSLDRVVVTEAFF. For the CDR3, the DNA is TGTGCCAGTAGTCTGGACAGGGTAGTAGTCACTGAAGCTTTCTTT.

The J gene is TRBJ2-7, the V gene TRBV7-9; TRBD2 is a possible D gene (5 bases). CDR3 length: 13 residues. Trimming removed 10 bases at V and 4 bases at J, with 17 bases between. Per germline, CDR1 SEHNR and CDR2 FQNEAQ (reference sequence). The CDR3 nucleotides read TGTGCCACCCGGAACGGGGAGCTTTACGAGCAGTACTTC. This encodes CATRNGELYEQYF.

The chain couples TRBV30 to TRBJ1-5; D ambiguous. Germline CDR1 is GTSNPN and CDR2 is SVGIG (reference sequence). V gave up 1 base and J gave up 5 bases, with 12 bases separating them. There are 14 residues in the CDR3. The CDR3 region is CAWSADLAYQPQHF. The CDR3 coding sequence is TGTGCCTGGAGTGCGGACTTGGCCTATCAGCCCCAGCATTTT.